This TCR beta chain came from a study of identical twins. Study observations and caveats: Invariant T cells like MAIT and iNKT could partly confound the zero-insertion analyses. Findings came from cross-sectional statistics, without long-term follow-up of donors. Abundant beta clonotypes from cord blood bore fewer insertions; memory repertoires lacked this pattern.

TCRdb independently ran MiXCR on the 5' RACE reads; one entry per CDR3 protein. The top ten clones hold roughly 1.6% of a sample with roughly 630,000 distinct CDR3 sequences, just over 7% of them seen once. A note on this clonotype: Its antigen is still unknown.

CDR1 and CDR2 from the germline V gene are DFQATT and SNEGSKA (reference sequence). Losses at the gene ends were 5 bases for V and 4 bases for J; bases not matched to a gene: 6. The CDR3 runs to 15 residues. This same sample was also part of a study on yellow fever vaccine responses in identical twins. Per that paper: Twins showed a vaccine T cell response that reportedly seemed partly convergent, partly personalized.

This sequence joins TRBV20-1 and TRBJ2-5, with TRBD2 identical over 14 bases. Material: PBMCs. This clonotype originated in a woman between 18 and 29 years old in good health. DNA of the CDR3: TGCAGTGCTGGTTTGACTAGCGGGAGGGGAGAGACCCAGTACTTC. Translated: CSAGLTSGRGETQYF.